What follows is one TCR beta chain and its context. This clonotype turned up a few times. Its specific antigen is unknown. Base qualities were left out, and no much larger clone turns up one base away. This sample stems from a study of breast tumors, draining lymph nodes, adjacent tissues (TCRdb year 2016). Study-wide context: Breast cancer patients provided tumor, adjacent nontumor tissue and axillary lymph nodes, and the study compared the TCR beta repertoires across these three sources. The study was designed to assess the relationships and possible T-cell exchange between tumor, surrounding tissue and draining lymph node repertoires in human breast cancer.

For sequencing, an Illumina HiSeq 2000 was employed. TCR beta chain libraries were generated by multiplex PCR amplification. The amplified TCR beta chain products were analyzed by high-throughput sequencing. TCRdb handled the public reads itself, with Q25 trimming in fastp and clone calling in MiXCR, and kept productive beta chains. Each record represents a unique CDR3 protein, reported with the most common genes and DNA among its rows. In this sample the table shows 150,000 or so distinct CDR3 sequences, roughly a third of which occur a single time. Clones ranked in the top ten supply about 3.8% of the sample. The axillary draining lymph nodes of breast cancer patients were the source of the lymph node samples. Overall results and qualifications from the work: Rather than being directly demonstrated, the conclusion that tumor T cells originate in lymph nodes was presented as consistent with a hypothesis. Tumor and nontumor tissue repertoires were significantly more similar in luminal-like than in basal-like breast cancer. The data were considered consistent with most tumor T cells being derived from the lymph node and subsequently expanding within tumor tissue. Tumor T-cell repertoires showed less diversity than lymph node repertoires and more diversity than nontumor tissue repertoires, and tumor T-cell repertoires showed preferential V and J gene usage.

The CDR3 starts with the cysteine, ends with the phenylalanine, and has 12 residues. The sequence is cut down to CDR3 DNA, 36 bases in frame from base 1. The germline V and J ends show losses of 2 bases and 8 bases respectively, and no gene match explains 2 bases of the junction. CDR1 and CDR2, looked up from the germline V gene (reference sequence), are LGHDT and YNNKEL. Sequencing was done on a sample of axillary lymph node tissue. This chain joins TRBV3-1 to TRBJ1-1; TRBD1 aligns with 7 central bases. This receptor was taken from a female donor with breast cancer. Some clones in this sample may be carry-over from other donors' samples. The CDR3 is CASSQPGQEAFF. The DNA sequence reads TGTGCCAGCAGCCAACCGGGACAGGAAGCTTTCTTT.